This is a list of T cell receptor beta chains from one sample in a study of blood T cell repertoires in COVID-19. Assay used: immunoSEQ multiplex PCR; TCRdb lists only in-frame clones, some missing. The sample has under 200,000 clones; around nine tenths are singletons. The sequenced material came from peripheral blood. These TCRs come from a man aged 18 to 30 with active or convalescent COVID-19. CDR3s include the opening cysteine and the closing phenylalanine or tryptophan.

j_gene,v_gene,CDR3aa
TRBJ2-7,TRBV3-1/TRBV3-2,CASRNDNSYEQYF
TRBJ2-5,TRBV24-1,CATSDQQVRETQYF
TRBJ2-5,TRBV10-3,CAISVNGETQYF
TRBJ1-1,TRBV6-6,CASSVSGLHTEAFF
TRBJ1-1,TRBV18,CASSPPGTGVTEAFF
TRBJ2-1,TRBV7-8,CASSFAGAYNEQFF
TRBJ2-1,TRBV21-1,CASQRAGLSYNEQFF
TRBJ2-1,TRBV29-1,CSVEGASADYNEQFF
TRBJ2-5,TRBV4-2,CASSLAGAEETQYF
TRBJ2-7,TRBV2,CASSEASGSEQYF
TRBJ2-5,TRBV2,CASNSQGAETQYF
TRBJ1-1,TRBV10-1,CASSERGHNTEAFF
TRBJ1-5,TRBV18,CASSPGRGNQPQHF
TRBJ2-1,TRBV24-1,CATSDPPRQGSYNEQFF
TRBJ1-1,TRBV19,CASSLLTGNTEAFF
TRBJ1-1,TRBV28,CASSPWTGNTEAFF
TRBJ2-1,TRBV9,CASSVGQRYNEQFF
TRBJ1-1,TRBV12-2,CASRWGRQGMSEAFF
TRBJ1-4,TRBV28,CASSLSSGDSEKLFF
TRBJ2-3,TRBV2,CAGGLAGSYDTQYF
TRBJ1-6,TRBV2,CASLSTGDSGNSPLHF
TRBJ2-3,TRBV6-5,CASSYVANTDTQYF
TRBJ2-3,TRBV9,CASSVSTPGGTQYF
TRBJ1-5,TRBV6-5,CASSYRDRNQPQHF
TRBJ1-1,TRBV11-2,CASSLGPYTEAFF
TRBJ1-1,TRBV9,CASSMGQILTEAFF
TRBJ1-3,TRBV18,CASSPTGMAGNTIYF
TRBJ1-5,TRBV7-2,CASSAQGDQPQHF
TRBJ2-4,TRBV15,CATSRDRGEDIQYF
TRBJ2-1,TRBV27,CASSLSKGNWEQFF
TRBJ2-1,TRBV19,CASSPGTSGSGTYNEQFF
TRBJ2-5,TRBV30,CAWTREWETQYF
TRBJ2-7,TRBV7-9,CASSPRLVEAYEQYF
TRBJ1-4,TRBV28,CASSIPGTGIEKLFF
TRBJ1-1,TRBV28,CASTGGGTEAFF
TRBJ1-6,TRBV6-5,CASSYSVRNNSPLHF
TRBJ1-2,TRBV28,CASSSTRGQGNYGYTF
TRBJ2-5,TRBV21-1,CASRGDSHQETQYF
TRBJ2-1,TRBV7-9,CASSLRTGSYNEQFF
TRBJ1-2,TRBV19,CASSIGRGVNYGYTF
TRBJ2-3,TRBV5-1,CASSPGPRSTDTQYF